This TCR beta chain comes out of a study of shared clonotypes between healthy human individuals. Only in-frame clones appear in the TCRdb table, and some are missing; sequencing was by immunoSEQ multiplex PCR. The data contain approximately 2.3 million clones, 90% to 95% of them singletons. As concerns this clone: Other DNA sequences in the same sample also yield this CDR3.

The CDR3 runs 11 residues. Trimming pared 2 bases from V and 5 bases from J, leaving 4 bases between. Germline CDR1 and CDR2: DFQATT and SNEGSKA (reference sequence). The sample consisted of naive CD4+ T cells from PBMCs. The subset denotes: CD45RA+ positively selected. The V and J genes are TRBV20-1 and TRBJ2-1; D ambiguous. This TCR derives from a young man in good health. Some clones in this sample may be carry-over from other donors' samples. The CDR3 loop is CSARPHNEQFF. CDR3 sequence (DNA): TGCAGTGCTAGACCCCACAATGAGCAGTTCTTC.